The sequence of this T cell receptor (beta chain) was determined in a study of blood T cell repertoires in COVID-19. Some clones are missing from TCRdb's copy, which holds only in-frame ones; the method was immunoSEQ multiplex PCR. The table shows under 200,000 clones, with more than 85% occurring only once. The germline V gene has CDR1 SEHNR and CDR2 FQNEAQ (reference sequence). The length of the CDR3 is 14 residues. Losses at the gene ends were 6 bases for V and 8 bases for J; bases not matched to a gene: 7. Study members were between roughly 18 and 100 years old and lived in approximately 25 US regions.

The sequencing input was PBMCs or T cells enriched from blood (not recorded which). This sequence joins TRBV7-9 and TRBJ2-1; 10 bases agree with TRBD2. The sequence was collected from a woman between 50 and 59 years old who had recovered from COVID-19. Here the CDR3 reads CASSLAGATDEQFF. The DNA for the CDR3 is TGTGCCAGCAGTCTAGCGGGAGCAACGGATGAGCAGTTCTTC.